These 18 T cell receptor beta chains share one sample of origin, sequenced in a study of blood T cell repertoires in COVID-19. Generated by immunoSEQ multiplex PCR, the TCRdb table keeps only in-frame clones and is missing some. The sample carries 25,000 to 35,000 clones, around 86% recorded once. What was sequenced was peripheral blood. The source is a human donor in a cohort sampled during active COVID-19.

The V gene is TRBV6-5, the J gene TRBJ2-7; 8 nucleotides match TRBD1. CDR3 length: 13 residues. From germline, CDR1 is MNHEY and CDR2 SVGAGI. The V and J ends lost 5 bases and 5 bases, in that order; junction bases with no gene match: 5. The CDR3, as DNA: TGTGCCAGCAGTCGGCAGGGGGCCAACGAGCAGTACTTC. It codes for CASSRQGANEQYF.

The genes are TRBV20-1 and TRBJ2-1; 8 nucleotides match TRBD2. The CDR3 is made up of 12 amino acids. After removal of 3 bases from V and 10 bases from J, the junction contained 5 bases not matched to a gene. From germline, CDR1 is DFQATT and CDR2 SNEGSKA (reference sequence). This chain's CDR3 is CSASRGGIEQFF. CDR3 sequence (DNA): TGCAGTGCTAGTCGGGGGGGAATCGAGCAGTTCTTC.

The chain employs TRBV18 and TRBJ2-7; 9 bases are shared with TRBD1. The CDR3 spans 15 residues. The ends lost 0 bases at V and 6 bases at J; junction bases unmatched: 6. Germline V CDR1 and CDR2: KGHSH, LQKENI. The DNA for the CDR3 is TGTGCCAGCTCACCACCTGAGACAGGGGGAGTCGAGCAGTACTTC. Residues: CASSPPETGGVEQYF.

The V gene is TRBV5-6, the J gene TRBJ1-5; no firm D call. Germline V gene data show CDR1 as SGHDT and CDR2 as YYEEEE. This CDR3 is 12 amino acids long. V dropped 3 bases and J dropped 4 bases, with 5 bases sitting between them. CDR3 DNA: TGTGCCAGCAGCTCGGAGAATCAGCCCCAGCATTTT. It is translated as CASSSENQPQHF.

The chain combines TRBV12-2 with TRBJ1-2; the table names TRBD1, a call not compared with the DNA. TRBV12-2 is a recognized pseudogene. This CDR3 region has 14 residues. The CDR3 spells CASRLAFPPEDYTF. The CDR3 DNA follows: TGTGCAAGTCGCTTAGCATTTCCCCCAGAAGACTACACCTTC.

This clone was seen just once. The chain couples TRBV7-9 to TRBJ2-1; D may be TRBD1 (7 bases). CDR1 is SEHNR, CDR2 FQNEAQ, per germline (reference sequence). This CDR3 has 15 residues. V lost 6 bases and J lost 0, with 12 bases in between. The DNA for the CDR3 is TGTGCCAGCAGTCCAGGGGGGAGCTCCTACAATGAGCAGTTCTTC. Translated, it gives CASSPGGSSYNEQFF.

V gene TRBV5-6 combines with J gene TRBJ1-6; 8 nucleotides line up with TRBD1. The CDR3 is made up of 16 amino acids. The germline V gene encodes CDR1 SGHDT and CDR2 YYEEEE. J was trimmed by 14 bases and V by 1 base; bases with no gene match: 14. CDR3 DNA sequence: TGTGCCAGCAGCTTGTCCCCGGACAGGGACCTTGGGACCCTCCACTTT. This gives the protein CASSLSPDRDLGTLHF.

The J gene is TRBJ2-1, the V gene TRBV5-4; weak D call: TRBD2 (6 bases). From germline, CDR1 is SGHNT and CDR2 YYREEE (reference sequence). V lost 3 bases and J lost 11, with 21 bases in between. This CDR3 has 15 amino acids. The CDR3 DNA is TGTGCCAGCAGCTGGGAGCTTGGGGGTTGGACTAAGCAGTTCTTC. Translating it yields CASSWELGGWTKQFF.

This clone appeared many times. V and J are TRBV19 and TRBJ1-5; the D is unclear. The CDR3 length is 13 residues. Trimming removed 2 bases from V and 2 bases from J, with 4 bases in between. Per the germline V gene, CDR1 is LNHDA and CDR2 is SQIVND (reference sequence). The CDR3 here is CASSIIGNQPQHF. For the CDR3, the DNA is TGTGCCAGTAGTATAATCGGCAATCAGCCCCAGCATTTT. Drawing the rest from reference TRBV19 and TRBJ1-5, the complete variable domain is DGGITQSPKYLFRKEGQNVTLSCEQNLNHDAMYWYRQDPGQGLRLIYYSQIVNDFQKGDIAEGYSVSREKKESFPLTVTSAQKNPTAFYLCASSIIGNQPQHFGDGTRLSIL.

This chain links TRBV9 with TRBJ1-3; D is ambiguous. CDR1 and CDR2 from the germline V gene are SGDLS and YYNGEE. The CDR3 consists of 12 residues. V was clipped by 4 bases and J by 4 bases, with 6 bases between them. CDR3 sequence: CASSFMGNTIYF. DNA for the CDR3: TGTGCCAGCAGCTTTATGGGAAACACCATATATTTT.

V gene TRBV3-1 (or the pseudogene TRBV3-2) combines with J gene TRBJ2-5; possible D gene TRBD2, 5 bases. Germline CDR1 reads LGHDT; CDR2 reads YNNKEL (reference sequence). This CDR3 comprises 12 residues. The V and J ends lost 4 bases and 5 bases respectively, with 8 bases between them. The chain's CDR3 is CASSPPGETQYF. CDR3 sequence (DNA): TGTGCCAGCAGCCCTCCGGGGGAGACCCAGTACTTC.

This chain's CDR3 is CASTAGSRGTQYF. The CDR3, as DNA: TGTGCCAGTACAGCGGGGTCTAGAGGGACCCAGTACTTC. The chain joins TRBV19 to TRBJ2-5, with 7 positions matching TRBD2. CDR3 length: 13 residues. V trimming: 7 bases; J trimming: 7 bases; junction bases outside the gene matches: 9. Germline values: CDR1 LNHDA, CDR2 SQIVND (reference sequence).

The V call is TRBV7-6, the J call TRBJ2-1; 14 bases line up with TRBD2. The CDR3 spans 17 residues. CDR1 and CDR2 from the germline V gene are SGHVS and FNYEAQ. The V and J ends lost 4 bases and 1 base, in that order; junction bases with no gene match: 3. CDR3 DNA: TGTGCCAGCAGCTCCAGACTAGCGGGGGGGTCCTACAATGAGCAGTTCTTC. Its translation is CASSSRLAGGSYNEQFF.

CDR3 in DNA: TGTGCTAGTGGTTTGAAACAGGGCGCCTCTGGAAACACCATATATTTT. This codes for CASGLKQGASGNTIYF. V usage is TRBV12-5 and J usage is TRBJ1-3, with D possibly being TRBD1 (6 bases). With 2 bases removed from V and 0 bases from J, the gap between germline ends came to 11 bases. This CDR3 comprises 16 residues. The germline gives CDR1 LGHNT, CDR2 FRNRAP.

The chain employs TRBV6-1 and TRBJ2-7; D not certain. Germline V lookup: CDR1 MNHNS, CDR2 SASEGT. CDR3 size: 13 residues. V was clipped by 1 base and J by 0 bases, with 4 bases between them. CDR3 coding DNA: TGTGCCAGCAGTGAAGGCGTCTCCTACGAGCAGTACTTC. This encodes CASSEGVSYEQYF.

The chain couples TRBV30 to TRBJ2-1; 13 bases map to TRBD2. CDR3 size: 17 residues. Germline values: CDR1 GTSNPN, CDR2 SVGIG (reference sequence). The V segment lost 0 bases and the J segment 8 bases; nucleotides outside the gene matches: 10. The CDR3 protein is CAWSVRRTSGGGHEQFF. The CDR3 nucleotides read TGTGCCTGGAGTGTACGCAGGACTAGCGGGGGAGGGCATGAGCAGTTCTTC.

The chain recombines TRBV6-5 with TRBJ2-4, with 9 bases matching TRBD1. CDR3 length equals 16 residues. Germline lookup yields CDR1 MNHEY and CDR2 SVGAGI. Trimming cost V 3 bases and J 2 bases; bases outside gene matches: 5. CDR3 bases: TGTGCCAGCAGTTATTGGACAGGGGAGTCCAAAAACATTCAGTACTTC. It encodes CASSYWTGESKNIQYF.

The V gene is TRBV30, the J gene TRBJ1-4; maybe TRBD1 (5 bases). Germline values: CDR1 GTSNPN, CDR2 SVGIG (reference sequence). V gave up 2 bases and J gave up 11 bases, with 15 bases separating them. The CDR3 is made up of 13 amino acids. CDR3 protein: CAWSRGVLEKLFF. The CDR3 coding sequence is TGTGCCTGGAGTCGGGGGGTCCTGGAGAAACTGTTTTTT. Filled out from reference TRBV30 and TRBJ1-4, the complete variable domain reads SQTIHQWPATLVQPVGSPLSLECTVEGTSNPNLYWYRQAAGRGLQLLFYSVGIGQISSEVPQNLSASRPQDRQFILSSKKLLLSDSGFYLCAWSRGVLEKLFFGSGTQLSVL.